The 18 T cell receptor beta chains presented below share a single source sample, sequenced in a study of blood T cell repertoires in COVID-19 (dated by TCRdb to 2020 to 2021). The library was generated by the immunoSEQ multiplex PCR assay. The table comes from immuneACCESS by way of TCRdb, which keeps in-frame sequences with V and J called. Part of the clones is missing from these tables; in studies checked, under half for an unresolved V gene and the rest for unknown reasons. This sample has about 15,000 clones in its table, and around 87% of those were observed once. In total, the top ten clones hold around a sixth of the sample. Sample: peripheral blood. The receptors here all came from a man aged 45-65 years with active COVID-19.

CDR3 DNA sequence: TGTGCCAGCAAGGTAGCCTCTGGAAACACCATATATTTT. This encodes CASKVASGNTIYF. The chain joins TRBV11-2 to TRBJ1-3; the D is unclear. The CDR3 is made up of 13 amino acids. Germline V gene data show CDR1 as SGHAT and CDR2 as FQNNGV. V lost 7 bases and J 0 bases, leaving 7 bases between the germline ends.

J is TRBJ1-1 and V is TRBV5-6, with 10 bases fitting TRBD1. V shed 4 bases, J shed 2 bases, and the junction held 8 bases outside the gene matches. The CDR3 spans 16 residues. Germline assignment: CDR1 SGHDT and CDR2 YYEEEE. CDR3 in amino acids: CASSRDRGALNTEAFF. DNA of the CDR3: TGTGCCAGCAGCAGGGACAGGGGCGCGCTAAACACTGAAGCTTTCTTT.

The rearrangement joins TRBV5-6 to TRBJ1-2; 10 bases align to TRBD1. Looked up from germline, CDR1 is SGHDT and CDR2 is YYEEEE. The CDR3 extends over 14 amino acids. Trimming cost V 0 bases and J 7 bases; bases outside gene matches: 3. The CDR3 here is CASSLGQGAAGYTF. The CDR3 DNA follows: TGTGCCAGCAGCTTGGGACAGGGGGCTGCTGGCTACACCTTC.

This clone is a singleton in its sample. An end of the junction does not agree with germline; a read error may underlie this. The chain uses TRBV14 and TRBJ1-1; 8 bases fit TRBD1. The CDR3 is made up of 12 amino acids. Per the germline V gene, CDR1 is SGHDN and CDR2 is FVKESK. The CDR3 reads CASSRQGIASVF. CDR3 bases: TGTGCCAGCAGCCGACAGGGGATTGCCTCGGTTTTT.

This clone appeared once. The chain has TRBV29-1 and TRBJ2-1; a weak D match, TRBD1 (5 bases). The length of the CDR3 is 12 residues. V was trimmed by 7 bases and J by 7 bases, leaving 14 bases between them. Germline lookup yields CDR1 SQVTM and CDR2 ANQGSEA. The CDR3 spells CSAQPDTNEQFF. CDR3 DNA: TGCAGCGCCCAACCGGACACTAATGAGCAGTTCTTC.

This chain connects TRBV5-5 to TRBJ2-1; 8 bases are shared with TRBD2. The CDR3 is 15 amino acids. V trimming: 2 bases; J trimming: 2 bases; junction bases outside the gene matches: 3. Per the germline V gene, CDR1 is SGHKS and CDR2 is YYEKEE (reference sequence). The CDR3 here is CASSFGGRTYNEQFF. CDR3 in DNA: TGTGCCAGCAGCTTTGGCGGGAGGACCTACAATGAGCAGTTCTTC.

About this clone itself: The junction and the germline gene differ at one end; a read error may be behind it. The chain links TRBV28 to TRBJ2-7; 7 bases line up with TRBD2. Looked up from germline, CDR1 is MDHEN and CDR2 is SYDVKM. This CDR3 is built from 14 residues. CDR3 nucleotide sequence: TGTGTCAGCAGTTTTCTCAGCGGGATCAGCGAGCAGTACTTC. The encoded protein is CVSSFLSGISEQYF.

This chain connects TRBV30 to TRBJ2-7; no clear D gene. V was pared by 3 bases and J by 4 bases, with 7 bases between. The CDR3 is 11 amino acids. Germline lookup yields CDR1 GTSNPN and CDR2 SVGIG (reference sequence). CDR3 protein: CAWRKLYEQYF. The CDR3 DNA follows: TGTGCCTGGAGGAAACTTTACGAGCAGTACTTC.

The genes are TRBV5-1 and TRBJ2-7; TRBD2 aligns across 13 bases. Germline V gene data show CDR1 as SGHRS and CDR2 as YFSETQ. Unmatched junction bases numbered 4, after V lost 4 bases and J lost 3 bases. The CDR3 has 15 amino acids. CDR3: CASSTGTSGNYEQYF. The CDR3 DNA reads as TGCGCCAGCAGCACCGGGACTAGCGGGAACTACGAGCAGTACTTC.

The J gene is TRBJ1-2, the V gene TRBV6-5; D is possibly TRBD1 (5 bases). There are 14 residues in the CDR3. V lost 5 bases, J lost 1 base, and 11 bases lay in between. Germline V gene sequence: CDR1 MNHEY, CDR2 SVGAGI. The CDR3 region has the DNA TGTGCCAGCAGTAACCCCAGGGATAACTATGGCTACACCTTC. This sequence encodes CASSNPRDNYGYTF.

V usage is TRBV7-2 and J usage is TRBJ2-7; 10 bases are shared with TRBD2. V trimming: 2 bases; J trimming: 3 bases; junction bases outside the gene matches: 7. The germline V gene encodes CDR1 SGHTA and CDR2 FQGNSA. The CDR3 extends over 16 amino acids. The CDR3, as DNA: TGTGCCAGCAGCTTACAAGCGGGAGGGCCTATCTACGAGCAGTACTTC. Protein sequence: CASSLQAGGPIYEQYF. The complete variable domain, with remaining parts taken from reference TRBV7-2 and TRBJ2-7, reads GAGVSQSPSNKVTEKGKDVELRCDPISGHTALYWYRQSLGQGLEFLIYFQGNSAPDKSGLPSDRFSAERTGGSVSTLTIQRTQQEDSAVYLCASSLQAGGPIYEQYFGPGTRLTVT.

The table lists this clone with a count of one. The CDR3 sequence: CASSSRNSGNTIYF. The CDR3 coding sequence is TGTGCCAGCAGCTCGCGGAACTCTGGAAACACCATATATTTT. The J gene is TRBJ1-3, the V gene TRBV6-2 or TRBV6-3; D not certain. Germline CDR1 is MNHEY and CDR2 is SVGEGT. V lost 6 bases, J lost 0 bases, and 9 bases lay in between. The CDR3 length is 14 residues.

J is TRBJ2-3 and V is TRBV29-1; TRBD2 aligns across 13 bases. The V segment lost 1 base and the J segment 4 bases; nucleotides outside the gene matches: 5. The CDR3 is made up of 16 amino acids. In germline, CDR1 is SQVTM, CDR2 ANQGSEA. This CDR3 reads CSVEGGLAGEADTQYF. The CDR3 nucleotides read TGCAGCGTTGAAGGAGGACTAGCGGGAGAGGCAGATACGCAGTATTTT.

CDR3 sequence reads: CASSQYLPGQGKETQYF. The CDR3 bases are TGTGCCAGCAGCCAATATTTACCGGGACAGGGAAAAGAGACCCAGTACTTC. The genes are TRBV5-5 and TRBJ2-5; 9 nucleotides match TRBD1. This CDR3 has 17 amino acids. Germline values: CDR1 SGHKS, CDR2 YYEKEE (reference sequence). J gave up 3 bases and V 4 bases, and 13 bases lay outside the gene matches.

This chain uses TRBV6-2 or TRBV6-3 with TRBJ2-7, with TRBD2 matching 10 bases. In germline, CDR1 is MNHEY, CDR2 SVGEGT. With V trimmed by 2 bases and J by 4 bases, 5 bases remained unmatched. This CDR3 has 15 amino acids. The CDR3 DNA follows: TGTGCCAGCAGTTACCCAGTAGCGGGAGGATACGAGCAGTACTTC. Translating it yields CASSYPVAGGYEQYF.

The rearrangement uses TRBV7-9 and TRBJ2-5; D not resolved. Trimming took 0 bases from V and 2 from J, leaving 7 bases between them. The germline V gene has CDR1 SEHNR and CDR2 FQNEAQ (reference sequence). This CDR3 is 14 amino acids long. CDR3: CASSLAVRQETQYF. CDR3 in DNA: TGTGCCAGCAGCTTAGCAGTCAGACAAGAGACCCAGTACTTC.

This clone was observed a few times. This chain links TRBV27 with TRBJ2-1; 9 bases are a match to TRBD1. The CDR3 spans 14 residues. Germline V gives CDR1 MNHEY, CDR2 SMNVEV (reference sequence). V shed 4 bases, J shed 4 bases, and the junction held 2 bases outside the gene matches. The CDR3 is CASSYGQGYNEQFF. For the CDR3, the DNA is TGTGCCAGCAGTTACGGACAGGGGTACAATGAGCAGTTCTTC.

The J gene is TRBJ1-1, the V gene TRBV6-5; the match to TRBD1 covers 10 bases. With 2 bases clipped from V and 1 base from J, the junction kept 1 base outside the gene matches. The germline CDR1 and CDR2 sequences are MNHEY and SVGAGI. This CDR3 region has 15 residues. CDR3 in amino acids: CASSYRDRGNTEAFF. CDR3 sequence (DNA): TGTGCCAGCAGTTACCGGGACAGGGGGAACACTGAAGCTTTCTTT.